The 5 T cell receptor beta chains presented below share a single source sample, sequenced in a study of OX40 agonist ivuxolimab in advanced cancers. Clones were read by immunoSEQ multiplex PCR, and TCRdb kept only the in-frame ones, dropping some. In the table there are 77,000 or so clones, 81% of which are singletons. The input for sequencing was CD4+ or CD8+ T cells sorted from blood, taken in a trial of the OX40 agonist ivuxolimab. The receptor set was obtained from an adult with an advanced solid tumor such as melanoma, head and neck, liver or kidney cancer.

A single count supports this clone. The V and J genes are TRBV19 and TRBJ2-1; 8 bases match TRBD2. With V trimmed by 6 bases and J by 1 base, 14 bases remained unmatched. Germline assignment: CDR1 LNHDA and CDR2 SQIVND (reference sequence). The CDR3 length is 18 residues. DNA of the CDR3: TGTGCCAGTAGGGGTCGGGGGGGACCTTTGGGATCCTACAATGAGCAGTTCTTC. It translates to CASRGRGGPLGSYNEQFF.

This sequence joins TRBV27 and TRBJ2-1; maybe TRBD1 (6 bases). Trimming stripped 6 bases from V and 10 bases from J, with 13 bases between. This CDR3 contains 12 residues. The germline gives CDR1 MNHEY, CDR2 SMNVEV (reference sequence). CDR3 nucleotides: TGTGCCAGCAGGTTACAGGGCAGCGAGCAGTTCTTC. It translates to CASRLQGSEQFF.

V gene TRBV6-5 combines with J gene TRBJ1-6; 7 nucleotides align to TRBD1. The length of the CDR3 is 14 residues. Germline assignment: CDR1 MNHEY and CDR2 SVGAGI. V lost 6 bases, J lost 7 bases, and 6 bases stayed unmatched. Written as DNA, the CDR3 is TGTGCCAGCAGACTGGACAGGCCCAATTCACCCCTCCACTTT. The encoded protein is CASRLDRPNSPLHF.

V is TRBV29-1 and J is TRBJ1-1; D is unclear. CDR1 is SQVTM, CDR2 ANQGSEA, per germline. Trimming took 4 bases from V and 3 from J, leaving 9 bases between them. The CDR3 runs 12 residues. The CDR3, as DNA: TGCAGCGTTGGGGGTTCCTACACTGAAGCTTTCTTT. Translating gives CSVGGSYTEAFF.

This clone appeared once. V is TRBV2 and J is TRBJ2-3; TRBD2 is a possible D gene (6 bases). V was pared by 6 bases and J by 5 bases, with 15 bases between. Germline loops: CDR1 SNHLY, CDR2 FYNNEI. The CDR3 runs to 14 residues. The CDR3 region is CASRESAGRDTQYF. In DNA form, the CDR3 reads TGTGCCAGCAGAGAATCGGCCGGGAGAGATACGCAGTATTTT.